The source of this TCR beta chain is a study of OX40 agonist ivuxolimab in advanced cancers. Background on the study: As their treatment, patients were administered ivuxolimab, an agonistic anti-OX40 (CD134) antibody. Study-level points and caveats: Expanded clones were, on average, more numerous among CD8+ T cells than CD4+. The study did not work out the antigen specificity of the expanded peripheral T cells.

Germline lookup yields CDR1 MNHEY and CDR2 SMNVEV (reference sequence). V lost 0 bases to trimming and J lost 3 bases, with 6 bases between them. The length of the CDR3 is 13 residues. Systemic immunosuppression or a history of autoimmune disease excluded patients. Note on this clone: As yet, its antigen is unknown.

The protocol was immunoSEQ multiplex PCR, while the TCRdb copy is restricted to in-frame clones and leaves out a portion. This sample has tens of thousands of clones, with around 93% found just once. The clonotype comes from an adult with an advanced solid tumor such as melanoma, head and neck, liver or kidney cancer. The starting material was CD4+ or CD8+ T cells sorted from blood, obtained in a trial of the OX40 agonist ivuxolimab. The chain combines TRBV27 with TRBJ2-7, with D hard to call. CDR3 nucleotides: TGTGCCAGCAGTTTATCGGGGTTCTACGAGCAGTACTTC. The encoded protein is CASSLSGFYEQYF.